Below are 4 T cell receptor beta chains sequenced from a single sample in a study of cytomegalovirus exposure and HLA in healthy donors. The primer mix had 60 Vbeta and 13 Jbeta primers. Only in-frame clones appear in the TCRdb table, and some are missing; sequencing was by immunoSEQ multiplex PCR. This sample yields more than 140,000 clones, of which roughly four fifths are seen a single time; about 1.6% belongs to the top ten. The sample consisted of PBMCs. These receptors originate from a female donor in good health and CMV-seronegative.

This chain connects TRBV5-1 to TRBJ2-5; 8 positions agree with TRBD1. The tail of the sequence fits TRBJ2-7 better, so the J call may be wrong. This CDR3 region has 13 residues. From germline, CDR1 is SGHRS and CDR2 YFSETQ. CDR3 in amino acids: CASSLGTGGEQYF. DNA for the CDR3: TGCGCCAGCAGCTTGGGTACAGGGGGCGAGCAGTACTTC.

The chain employs TRBV4-1 and TRBJ1-1; weak D call: TRBD1 (5 bases). The germline V gene encodes CDR1 MGHRA and CDR2 YSYEKL. V dropped 4 bases and J dropped 0 bases, with 12 bases sitting between them. This CDR3 comprises 15 residues. The CDR3 sequence is CASSRPQGMNTEAFF. The CDR3 DNA is TGCGCCAGCAGCCGACCCCAGGGAATGAACACTGAAGCTTTCTTT.

The V and J genes are TRBV11-2 and TRBJ1-2; 7 nucleotides agree with TRBD1. Germline loops: CDR1 SGHAT, CDR2 FQNNGV. The CDR3 spans 14 residues. V was clipped by 5 bases and J by 7 bases; unmatched bases: 10. CDR3 protein: CASSGRQGSGGYTF. The CDR3 coding sequence is TGTGCCAGCAGCGGACGACAGGGAAGTGGTGGCTACACCTTC.

This clone was seen a single time. The chain recombines TRBV6-1 with TRBJ2-5; 10 nucleotides align to TRBD1. Matching the DNA end better, TRBJ2-7 makes the J call doubtful. The CDR3 sequence is 14 residues long. The V gene's germline CDR1 is MNHNS and CDR2 SASEGT. The CDR3 loop reads CASSGGTGVYEQYF. In DNA form, the CDR3 reads TGTGCCAGCAGTGGCGGGACAGGGGTCTACGAGCAGTACTTC.